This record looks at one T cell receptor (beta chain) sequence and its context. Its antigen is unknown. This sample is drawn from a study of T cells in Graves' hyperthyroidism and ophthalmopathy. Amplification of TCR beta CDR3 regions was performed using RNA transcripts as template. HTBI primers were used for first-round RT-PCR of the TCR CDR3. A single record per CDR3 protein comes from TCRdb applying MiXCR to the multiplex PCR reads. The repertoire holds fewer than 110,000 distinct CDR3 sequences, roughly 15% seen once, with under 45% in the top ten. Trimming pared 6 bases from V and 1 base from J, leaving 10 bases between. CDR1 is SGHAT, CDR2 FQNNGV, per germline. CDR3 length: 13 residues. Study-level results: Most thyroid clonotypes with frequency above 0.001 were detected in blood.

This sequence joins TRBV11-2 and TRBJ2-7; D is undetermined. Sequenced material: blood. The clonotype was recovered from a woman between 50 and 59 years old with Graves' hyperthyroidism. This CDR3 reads CASSRPASYEQYF. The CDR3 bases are TGTGCCAGCAGTCGTCCGGCGTCCTACGAGCAGTACTTC.